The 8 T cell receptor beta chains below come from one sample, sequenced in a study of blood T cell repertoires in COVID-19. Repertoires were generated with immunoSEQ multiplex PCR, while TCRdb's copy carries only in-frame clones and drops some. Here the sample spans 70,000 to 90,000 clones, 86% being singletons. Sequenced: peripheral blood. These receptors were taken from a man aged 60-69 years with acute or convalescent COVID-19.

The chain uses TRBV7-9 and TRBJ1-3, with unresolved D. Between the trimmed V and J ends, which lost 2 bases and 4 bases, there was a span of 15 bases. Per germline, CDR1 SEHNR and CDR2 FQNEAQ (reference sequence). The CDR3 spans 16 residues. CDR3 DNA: TGTGCCAGCAGCTTAAGTGGTACCACAAGAGGAAACACCATATATTTT. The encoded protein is CASSLSGTTRGNTIYF.

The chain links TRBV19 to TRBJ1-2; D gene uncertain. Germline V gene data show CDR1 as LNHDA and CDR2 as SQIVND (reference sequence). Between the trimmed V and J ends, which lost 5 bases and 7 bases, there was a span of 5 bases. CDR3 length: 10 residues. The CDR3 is CASSSGGYTF. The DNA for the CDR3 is TGTGCCAGTAGTTCGGGTGGCTACACCTTC.

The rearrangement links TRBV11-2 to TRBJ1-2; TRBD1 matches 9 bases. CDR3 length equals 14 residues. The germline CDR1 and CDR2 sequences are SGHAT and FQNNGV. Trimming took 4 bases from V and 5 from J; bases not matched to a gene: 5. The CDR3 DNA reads TGTGCCAGCAGCTCTACAGGGGGCCATTATGGCTACACCTTC. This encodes CASSSTGGHYGYTF. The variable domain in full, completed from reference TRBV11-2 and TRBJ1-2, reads EAGVAQSPRYKIIEKRQSVAFWCNPISGHATLYWYQQILGQGPKLLIQFQNNGVVDDSQLPKDRFSAERLKGVDSTLKIQPAKLEDSAVYLCASSSTGGHYGYTFGSGTRLTVV.

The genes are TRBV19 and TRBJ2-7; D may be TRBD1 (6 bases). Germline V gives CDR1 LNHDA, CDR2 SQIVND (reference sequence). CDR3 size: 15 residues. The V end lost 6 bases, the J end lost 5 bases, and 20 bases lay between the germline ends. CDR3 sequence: CASRNSGRGLHEQYF. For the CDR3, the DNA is TGTGCCAGTAGGAACTCCGGCAGGGGTCTCCACGAGCAGTACTTC.

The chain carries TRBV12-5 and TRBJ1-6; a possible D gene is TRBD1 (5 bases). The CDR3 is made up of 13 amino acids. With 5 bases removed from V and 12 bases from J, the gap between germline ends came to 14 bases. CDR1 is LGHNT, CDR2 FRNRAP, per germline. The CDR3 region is CASGPSRGVPLHF. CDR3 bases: TGTGCTAGTGGTCCCTCAAGGGGTGTACCCCTCCACTTT.

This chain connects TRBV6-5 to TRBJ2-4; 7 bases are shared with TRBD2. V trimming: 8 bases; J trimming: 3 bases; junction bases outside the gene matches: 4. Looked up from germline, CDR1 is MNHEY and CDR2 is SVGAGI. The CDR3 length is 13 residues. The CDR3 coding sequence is TGTGCCAGCGCTGCTAGCGGCAAAAACATTCAGTACTTC. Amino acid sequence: CASAASGKNIQYF.

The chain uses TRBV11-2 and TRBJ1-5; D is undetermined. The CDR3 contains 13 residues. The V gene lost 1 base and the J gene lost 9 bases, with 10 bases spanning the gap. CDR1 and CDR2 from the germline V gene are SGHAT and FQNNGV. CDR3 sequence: CASSLVPTGPQHF. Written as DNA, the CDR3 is TGTGCCAGCAGCTTAGTGCCAACGGGGCCCCAGCATTTT. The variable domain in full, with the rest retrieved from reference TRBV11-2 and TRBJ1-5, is EAGVAQSPRYKIIEKRQSVAFWCNPISGHATLYWYQQILGQGPKLLIQFQNNGVVDDSQLPKDRFSAERLKGVDSTLKIQPAKLEDSAVYLCASSLVPTGPQHFGDGTRLSIL.

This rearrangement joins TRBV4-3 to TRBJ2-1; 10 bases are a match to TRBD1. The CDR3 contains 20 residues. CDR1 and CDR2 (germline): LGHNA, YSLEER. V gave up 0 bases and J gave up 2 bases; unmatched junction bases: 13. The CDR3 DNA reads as TGCGCCAGCAGCCAAGATCGAGGACAGGGGGTGGAGGGGCCCTACAATGAGCAGTTCTTC. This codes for CASSQDRGQGVEGPYNEQFF.